This passage covers 32 T cell receptor beta chains from one sample sequenced in a study of blood T cell repertoires in COVID-19. The data were produced by immunoSEQ multiplex PCR, yet TCRdb's version contains in-frame clones alone and is incomplete. The sample consists of around 120,000 clones, around 76% of them appearing once. Sequenced sample: peripheral blood. These receptors all come from an older man with acute or convalescent COVID-19.

V gene TRBV6-5 combines with J gene TRBJ1-4, with no clear D. V gave up 4 bases and J gave up 6 bases, with 15 bases separating them. Germline CDR1 reads MNHEY; CDR2 reads SVGAGI. The CDR3 covers 15 residues. The CDR3 nucleotides are TGTGCCAGCAGTTCTTCTCGACATACTGATGAAAAACTGTTTTTT. As protein: CASSSSRHTDEKLFF.

The chain uses TRBV5-1 and TRBJ1-1; 8 positions agree with TRBD1. The CDR3 sequence is 13 residues long. J was trimmed by 4 bases and V by 5 bases; bases with no gene match: 4. Germline CDR1 reads SGHRS; CDR2 reads YFSETQ. This chain's CDR3 is CASSQGAGTEAFF. Written as DNA, the CDR3 is TGCGCCAGCAGTCAGGGGGCGGGCACTGAAGCTTTCTTT.

This chain connects TRBV5-6 to TRBJ1-2; 9 bases are shared with TRBD1. Germline lookup yields CDR1 SGHDT and CDR2 YYEEEE. The junction had 4 bases not matched to a gene; V was cut back by 6 bases and J by 4 bases. This CDR3 has 13 amino acids. DNA for the CDR3: TGTGCCAGCACCCCGGACAGGGGCTATGGCTACACCTTC. Translated: CASTPDRGYGYTF. Filled out from reference TRBV5-6 and TRBJ1-2, the complete variable domain reads DAGVTQSPTHLIKTRGQQVTLRCSPKSGHDTVSWYQQALGQGPQFIFQYYEEEERQRGNFPDRFSGHQFPNYSSELNVNALLLGDSALYLCASTPDRGYGYTFGSGTRLTVV.

J is TRBJ1-1 and V is TRBV7-2; 7 bases match TRBD1. CDR1 SGHTA and CDR2 FQGNSA come from the germline V gene. The CDR3 is 14 amino acids. Trimming cost V 3 bases and J 5 bases; bases outside gene matches: 6. The CDR3: CASSLTGLSTEAFF. The CDR3 region has the DNA TGTGCCAGCAGCTTGACAGGGCTAAGTACTGAAGCTTTCTTT.

CDR3 amino acids: CASSLTSGEYEQYF. In DNA, the CDR3 is TGTGCCAGCAGCTTGACTAGCGGGGAGTACGAGCAGTACTTC. The gene calls are TRBV7-6 and TRBJ2-7; 11 bases match TRBD2. After removal of 3 bases from V and 4 bases from J, the junction contained 2 bases not matched to a gene. This CDR3 contains 14 residues. CDR1 is SGHVS and CDR2 is FNYEAQ in the germline V gene.

This chain uses TRBV27 with TRBJ2-6, with 8 bases aligning to TRBD2. The CDR3 sequence is 16 residues long. The trim removed 6 bases at V and 0 bases at J, leaving 4 bases unmatched. Per germline, CDR1 MNHEY and CDR2 SMNVEV (reference sequence). The CDR3 is CASRTGGASGANVLTF. In nucleotides, the CDR3 is TGTGCCAGCAGGACGGGGGGGGCCTCTGGGGCCAACGTCCTGACTTTC.

The chain has TRBV7-2 and TRBJ1-1, with 8 bases fitting TRBD1. Germline-derived CDR1 and CDR2 are SGHTA and FQGNSA. The junction had 11 bases not matched to a gene; V was cut back by 4 bases and J by 1 base. The CDR3 spans 17 residues. DNA of the CDR3: TGTGCCAGCAGCTCCCTTACAGGGGGGCTCGGGAACACTGAAGCTTTCTTT. As protein: CASSSLTGGLGNTEAFF.

This clone appeared once. The chain couples TRBV5-1 to TRBJ1-5, with 8 nucleotides matching TRBD1. Germline V CDR1 and CDR2: SGHRS, YFSETQ. The CDR3 runs 14 residues. J lost 5 bases, V lost 4 bases, and 5 bases had no gene match. The CDR3 region is CASSLTGGDQPQHF. CDR3 DNA sequence: TGCGCCAGCAGCCTAACAGGGGGTGATCAGCCCCAGCATTTT.

The chain uses TRBV11-3 and TRBJ1-2; D might be TRBD1 (5 bases). CDR3 size: 15 residues. Trimming shortened V by 2 bases and J by 5 bases, and 15 bases separated the two germline ends. The germline gives CDR1 SGHNT, CDR2 YENEEA. CDR3 protein: CASSLRGRGKYGYTF. Written as DNA, the CDR3 is TGTGCCAGCAGCTTAAGAGGCCGGGGGAAGTATGGCTACACCTTC.

The chain recombines TRBV19 with TRBJ2-4; weak D call: TRBD2 (6 bases). Trimming shortened V by 1 base and J by 8 bases, and 9 bases separated the two germline ends. Germline CDR1 and CDR2: LNHDA and SQIVND (reference sequence). This CDR3 contains 13 residues. The CDR3 sequence is CASSIGRGDIQYF. CDR3 sequence (DNA): TGTGCCAGTAGTATAGGGAGGGGTGACATTCAGTACTTC. The full variable domain, its missing parts supplied by reference TRBV19 and TRBJ2-4, is DGGITQSPKYLFRKEGQNVTLSCEQNLNHDAMYWYRQDPGQGLRLIYYSQIVNDFQKGDIAEGYSVSREKKESFPLTVTSAQKNPTAFYLCASSIGRGDIQYFGAGTRLSVL.

This clone occurred many times. V usage is TRBV9 and J usage is TRBJ1-2, with a tentative D call TRBD1 (6 bases). Trimming pared 0 bases from V and 0 bases from J, leaving 9 bases between. The CDR3 spans 15 residues. The germline gives CDR1 SGDLS, CDR2 YYNGEE. In DNA form, the CDR3 reads TGTGCCAGCAGCGTAGCTACAGGGTCTAACTATGGCTACACCTTC. Its protein is CASSVATGSNYGYTF.

The rearrangement uses TRBV6-5 and TRBJ2-1; TRBD1 aligns across 9 bases. The V gene's germline CDR1 is MNHEY and CDR2 SVGAGI. Unmatched junction bases numbered 10, after V lost 2 bases and J lost 8 bases. There are 16 residues in the CDR3. This CDR3 is CASSYGTGGRMDEQFF. The CDR3 DNA reads TGTGCCAGCAGTTACGGAACAGGGGGCCGTATGGATGAGCAGTTCTTC.

The chain recombines TRBV4-1 with TRBJ2-4; 7 nucleotides align to TRBD2. The CDR3 has 16 amino acids. Unmatched junction bases numbered 10, after V lost 0 bases and J lost 8 bases. Germline V lookup: CDR1 MGHRA, CDR2 YSYEKL. CDR3 in amino acids: CASSQDGEWTSDIQYF. Here the CDR3 DNA reads TGCGCCAGCAGCCAAGATGGGGAATGGACTAGTGACATTCAGTACTTC.

The chain is built from TRBV7-9 and TRBJ2-1; TRBD2 matches at 10 bases. J lost 6 bases, V lost 5 bases, and 7 bases had no gene match. The germline gives CDR1 SEHNR, CDR2 FQNEAQ (reference sequence). This CDR3 region has 15 residues. CDR3 coding DNA: TGTGCCAGCAGCCCGAGCGGGGGGGCCGCCAATGAGCAGTTCTTC. This sequence encodes CASSPSGGAANEQFF.

As for this clone: One junction end does not reproduce the germline sequence, and a read error may be involved. The chain combines TRBV7-7 with TRBJ2-1, with no clear D. CDR3 length: 13 residues. The germline CDR1 and CDR2 sequences are SSHAT and FNYEAQ (reference sequence). CDR3 sequence: CASSLGRQQEQFF. CDR3 bases: TGTGCTAGCAGCTTAGGTAGGCAACAGGAGCAGTTCTTC.

The V call is TRBV5-1, the J call TRBJ2-3, with 10 nucleotides matching TRBD2. CDR1 is SGHRS and CDR2 is YFSETQ in the germline V gene. V dropped 7 bases and J dropped 5; count of bases not matched to a gene: 7. The CDR3 spans 14 residues. The CDR3: CASSTSGSIDTQYF. The CDR3 DNA sequence: TGCGCCAGCTCGACTAGCGGGTCAATAGATACGCAGTATTTT.

J is TRBJ1-1 and V is TRBV28; 7 bases agree with TRBD1. From germline, CDR1 is MDHEN and CDR2 SYDVKM. This CDR3 comprises 16 residues. V lost 1 base, J lost 1 base, and 6 bases stayed unmatched. Here the CDR3 reads CASSLSGGGPNTEAFF. CDR3 DNA: TGTGCCAGCAGTTTATCGGGAGGGGGCCCGAACACTGAAGCTTTCTTT.

This chain connects TRBV2 to TRBJ2-7; weak D call: TRBD2 (6 bases). In germline, CDR1 is SNHLY, CDR2 FYNNEI. Trimming pared 8 bases from V and 2 bases from J, leaving 13 bases between. The CDR3 runs 13 residues. Here the CDR3 reads CASAGLQPYEQYF. The CDR3 DNA sequence: TGTGCCAGCGCGGGACTCCAACCCTACGAGCAGTACTTC.

This clone was seen more than once but under ten times. The gene calls are TRBV6-2 or TRBV6-3 and TRBJ2-2; D ambiguous. Trimming left V 6 bases short and J 5 bases short, with 10 bases between. Germline V gene lookup returns CDR1 MNHEY and CDR2 SVGEGT. The CDR3 contains 13 residues. The CDR3 nucleotides are TGTGCCAGCAGCCGCGACTCTACCGGGGAGCTGTTTTTT. Translating gives CASSRDSTGELFF.

The chain is built from TRBV11-2 and TRBJ2-7; a weak D match, TRBD1 (6 bases). The CDR3 runs 15 residues. Trimming left V 0 bases short and J 6 bases short, with 15 bases between. CDR1 and CDR2 (germline): SGHAT, FQNNGV. The DNA of the CDR3 is TGTGCCAGCAGCTTAGAAGTGGGGGCCTGGAGCGAGCAGTACTTC. It encodes CASSLEVGAWSEQYF.

This clone was seen more than once but under ten times. The gene calls are TRBV4-1 and TRBJ1-2, with TRBD1 identical over 10 bases. Trimming removed 1 base from V and 3 bases from J; junction bases left unmatched: 8. CDR1 and CDR2 (germline): MGHRA, YSYEKL. The CDR3 covers 17 residues. CDR3 amino acids: CASSQVTRQGADYGYTF. In DNA, the CDR3 is TGCGCCAGCAGCCAAGTGACCCGACAGGGGGCCGACTATGGCTACACCTTC.

The V and J genes are TRBV7-9 and TRBJ2-1; D unclear. This CDR3 has 13 amino acids. Trimming pared 5 bases from V and 0 bases from J, leaving 5 bases between. Germline lookup yields CDR1 SEHNR and CDR2 FQNEAQ (reference sequence). The CDR3 spells CASSLNSYNEQFF. CDR3 sequence (DNA): TGTGCCAGCAGCCTAAACTCCTACAATGAGCAGTTCTTC.

The J gene is TRBJ1-4, the V gene TRBV19; D possibly corresponds to TRBD1 (6 bases). The ends were cut back, 4 bases at V and 7 bases at J, with 16 bases in the middle. CDR1 is LNHDA, CDR2 SQIVND, per germline (reference sequence). This CDR3 has 15 amino acids. The DNA for the CDR3 is TGTGCCAGTAGTAGAACAACAGGGCTAATTGAAAAACTGTTTTTT. The encoded protein is CASSRTTGLIEKLFF.

The chain links TRBV12-3 or TRBV12-4 to TRBJ1-6; the D gene is possibly TRBD1 (6 bases). The CDR3 length is 13 residues. Trimming left V 5 bases short and J 9 bases short, with 11 bases between. The CDR3 nucleotides read TGTGCCAGCAGTCCCGGGACACCTTCACCCCTCCACTTT. It is translated as CASSPGTPSPLHF.

The chain has TRBV30 and TRBJ2-2; D may be TRBD2 (6 bases). CDR1 GTSNPN and CDR2 SVGIG come from the germline V gene (reference sequence). The V end was cut by 5 bases, the J end by 7 bases, with 14 bases between. This CDR3 has 13 residues. CDR3 in amino acids: CAWGRPLGGELFF. The CDR3 region has the DNA TGTGCCTGGGGGAGGCCTTTGGGCGGGGAGCTGTTTTTT.

This rearrangement joins TRBV29-1 to TRBJ1-2; 9 bases align to TRBD1. V lost 8 bases, J lost 6 bases, and 10 bases stayed unmatched. Germline V gene data show CDR1 as SQVTM and CDR2 as ANQGSEA. The CDR3 has 13 residues. In DNA, the CDR3 is TGCAGCTCAGATGCTTGGACAGGGGATGGCTACACCTTC. Amino acids: CSSDAWTGDGYTF.

CDR3 sequence (DNA): TGTGCCACCAGCAGAGAGGGAGGCTGGACAGGGGGCACTGAAGCTTTCTTT. Encoded protein: CATSREGGWTGGTEAFF. The chain uses TRBV15 and TRBJ1-1; 10 bases fit TRBD1. Trimming cost V 0 bases and J 4 bases; bases outside gene matches: 8. The CDR3 is 17 residues long. Germline V gives CDR1 LNHNV, CDR2 YYDKDF (reference sequence). The entire variable domain, with the rest obtained from reference TRBV15 and TRBJ1-1, is as follows: DAMVIQNPRYQVTQFGKPVTLSCSQTLNHNVMYWYQQKSSQAPKLLFHYYDKDFNNEADTPDNFQSRRPNTSFCFLDIRSPGLGDTAMYLCATSREGGWTGGTEAFFGQGTRLTVV.

The J gene is TRBJ1-6, the V gene TRBV7-2, with 9 bases lining up with TRBD1. Germline loops: CDR1 SGHTA, CDR2 FQGNSA. This CDR3 has 14 amino acids. V lost 5 bases, J lost 11 bases, and 7 bases stayed unmatched. Here the CDR3 DNA reads TGTGCCAGCAGCACCACCGGGACAGGGACACCCCTCCACTTT. It translates to CASSTTGTGTPLHF.

There are many counts of this clone. The V gene is TRBV2, the J gene TRBJ2-7, with a possible D match to TRBD2 (6 bases). CDR3 length: 14 amino acids. Germline CDR1 reads SNHLY; CDR2 reads FYNNEI. Trimming took off 11 bases at V and 2 bases at J, with 19 bases between the two ends. In DNA form, the CDR3 reads TGTGCCGACAACCCCAGACTAGATGCCTACGAGCAGTACTTC. It codes for CADNPRLDAYEQYF.

The CDR3 DNA reads as TGTGCCAGCAGCCCCCGTTCCGCCAGCGGTAATTCACCCCTCCACTTT. Its translation: CASSPRSASGNSPLHF. The chain uses TRBV9 and TRBJ1-6; D uncertain. Between the trimmed V and J ends, which lost 4 bases and 6 bases, there was a span of 17 bases. The CDR3 is 16 amino acids. CDR1 and CDR2 (germline): SGDLS, YYNGEE. Full variable domain (outside the CDR3, taken from reference TRBV9 and TRBJ1-6): DSGVTQTPKHLITATGQRVTLRCSPRSGDLSVYWYQQSLDQGLQFLIQYYNGEERAKGNILERFSAQQFPDLHSELNLSSLELGDSALYFCASSPRSASGNSPLHFGNGTRLTVT.

This clone was detected only a few times. The rearrangement uses TRBV12-5 and TRBJ1-2; D gene ambiguous. Trimming left V 7 bases short and J 2 bases short, with 14 bases between. This CDR3 is 14 amino acids long. Looked up from germline, CDR1 is LGHNT and CDR2 is FRNRAP. The CDR3, as DNA: TGTGCTAGTGCGGCTGGAGGGCAAAACTATGGCTACACCTTC. This encodes CASAAGGQNYGYTF.

The chain employs TRBV3-1 (or the pseudogene TRBV3-2) and TRBJ2-7, with a tentative D call TRBD1 (5 bases). Germline lookup yields CDR1 LGHDT and CDR2 YNNKEL (reference sequence). The length of the CDR3 is 14 residues. The V and J ends lost 2 bases and 3 bases respectively, with 11 bases between them. The CDR3 sequence: CASSQLPGFYEQYF. The CDR3 DNA reads TGTGCCAGCAGCCAACTTCCAGGGTTCTACGAGCAGTACTTC.